Listed here are 17 T cell receptor beta chains from one sample, sequenced in a study of identical twins. TCRdb analysed the 5' RACE reads with MiXCR anew, one entry per CDR3 protein. Of about 260,000 distinct CDR3 sequences detected, 5.5% to 7% appear once; the ten largest clones hold about 3.6%. The data also belong to a second study, concerning yellow fever vaccine responses in identical twins.

Material: memory (CD45RO+) T cells sorted from blood. The receptors here all came from a woman aged 18-35 years in good health.

J is TRBJ2-1 and V is TRBV5-1, with 10 bases aligning to TRBD1. With V trimmed by 5 bases and J by 5 bases, 7 bases remained unmatched. This CDR3 spans 15 amino acids. Germline V gene data show CDR1 as SGHRS and CDR2 as YFSETQ. CDR3 protein: CASRRTGGNDNEQFF. The CDR3 DNA follows: TGCGCCAGCAGACGGACAGGGGGTAATGACAATGAGCAGTTCTTC.

This clonotype came up a few times. V is TRBV29-1 and J is TRBJ1-1, with D perhaps TRBD1 (5 bases). Per germline, CDR1 SQVTM and CDR2 ANQGSEA. The V end was cut by 7 bases, the J end by 1 base, with 16 bases between. The CDR3 loop spans 14 amino acids. The DNA of the CDR3 is TGCAGCGCTCGGGACCGCCCCTCGAACACTGAAGCTTTCTTT. The encoded protein is CSARDRPSNTEAFF.

This clonotype was seen more than once but under ten times. The CDR3 coding sequence is TGCGCCAGCAGGGATACAGCGAACACCGGGGAGCTGTTTTTT. This sequence encodes CASRDTANTGELFF. The chain has TRBV10-2 and TRBJ2-2; D is ambiguous. Trimming shortened V by 6 bases and J by 0 bases, and 8 bases separated the two germline ends. The CDR3 totals 14 residues. Germline values: CDR1 WSHSY, CDR2 SAAADI.

The J gene is TRBJ2-2, the V gene TRBV20-1, with 7 bases identical to TRBD1. This CDR3 comprises 15 residues. The V gene end was trimmed by 4 bases and the J gene end by 5 bases; junction bases not matched to a gene: 10. Germline V gives CDR1 DFQATT, CDR2 SNEGSKA (reference sequence). The CDR3, as DNA: TGCAGTGCTACGACCCGTCCAGGGGGAACCGGGGAGCTGTTTTTT. Protein sequence: CSATTRPGGTGELFF.

This clonotype was found many times. V and J are TRBV25-1 and TRBJ2-3; perhaps D is TRBD1 or TRBD2 (6 bases each). Germline CDR1 is MGHDK and CDR2 is SYGVNS. The V gene lost 5 bases and the J gene lost 0 bases, with 15 bases spanning the gap. The CDR3 length is 16 residues. The CDR3 DNA is TGTGCCAGCAGTCGAAATTTAGGGGGGAGCACAGATACGCAGTATTTT. Translated: CASSRNLGGSTDTQYF.

This clonotype has a count of ten or more. V usage is TRBV29-1 and J usage is TRBJ2-1; TRBD2 aligns across 12 bases. Germline V gives CDR1 SQVTM, CDR2 ANQGSEA. The CDR3 covers 16 residues. V lost 6 bases to trimming and J lost 1 base; unmatched junction nucleotides: 7. CDR3 nucleotides: TGCAGCGTCGCTAGCGGGAGGGGGGTTTCCTACAATGAGCAGTTCTTC. This codes for CSVASGRGVSYNEQFF.

This sequence joins TRBV10-3 and TRBJ2-2; TRBD1 agrees at 9 bases. The CDR3 extends over 12 amino acids. Losses at the gene ends were 10 bases for V and 4 bases for J; bases not matched to a gene: 1. Germline values: CDR1 ENHRY, CDR2 SYGVKD. In DNA form, the CDR3 reads TGTGCCAGGGGACAGGGCACCGGGGAGCTGTTTTTT. Protein product: CARGQGTGELFF.

This clonotype was counted between two and nine times. V is TRBV27 and J is TRBJ2-6; D is uncertain. The V and J ends lost 3 bases and 0 bases respectively, with 9 bases between them. The CDR3 consists of 16 residues. Germline CDR1 MNHEY, CDR2 SMNVEV (reference sequence). The CDR3 sequence is CASSFNWFSGANVLTF. The CDR3 DNA reads as TGTGCCAGCAGTTTTAACTGGTTCTCTGGGGCCAACGTCCTGACTTTC.

This clonotype was detected many times. As DNA, the CDR3 is TGCAGCGCGTACAGGGACACAGATACGCAGTATTTT. Translation: CSAYRDTDTQYF. This sequence joins TRBV29-1 and TRBJ2-3, with a tentative D call TRBD1 (6 bases). The CDR3 totals 12 residues. The ends were cut back, 7 bases at V and 2 bases at J, with 10 bases in the middle. Germline CDR1 reads SQVTM; CDR2 reads ANQGSEA.

This clonotype has just a few counts. The chain is built from TRBV28 and TRBJ2-7; 7 bases align to TRBD1. Germline CDR1 is MDHEN and CDR2 is SYDVKM. The CDR3 spans 11 residues. The DNA for the CDR3 is TGTGCCAGCAGTTCAGGGACAGACCGGAACGTC. Translating it yields CASSSGTDRNV.

This chain connects TRBV10-3 to TRBJ1-4; 7 nucleotides align to TRBD1. The V and J ends lost 0 bases and 7 bases, in that order; junction bases with no gene match: 11. Germline values: CDR1 ENHRY, CDR2 SYGVKD. The CDR3 sequence is 17 residues long. The CDR3 DNA reads as TGTGCCATCAGTGAGTCGCCACCGGGACAGTCATCTGAAAAACTGTTTTTT. Amino acid sequence: CAISESPPGQSSEKLFF.

This clonotype was seen only a few times. The CDR3 coding sequence is TGTGCCAGCAGCTCAGGGGGACTGGGGGCGGCCTACAATGAGCAGTTCTTC. Protein: CASSSGGLGAAYNEQFF. The chain couples TRBV7-2 to TRBJ2-1, with a tentative D call TRBD1 (7 bases). Germline V gene sequence: CDR1 SGHTA, CDR2 FQGNSA. The V end was cut by 4 bases, the J end by 2 bases, with 18 bases between. The CDR3 sequence is 17 residues long.

This clonotype occurred many times. The rearrangement joins TRBV5-1 to TRBJ1-1, with D possibly TRBD1 on 6 matching bases. CDR1 is SGHRS, CDR2 YFSETQ, per germline. The CDR3 is 15 residues long. Trimming took 0 bases from V and 1 from J, leaving 10 bases between them. CDR3 coding DNA: TGCGCCAGCAGCTTGGCCCGGGGGGCGAACACTGAAGCTTTCTTT. Its translation is CASSLARGANTEAFF.

Only a few counts were recorded for this clonotype. This rearrangement joins TRBV5-1 to TRBJ1-3, with D possibly being TRBD1 (5 bases). The germline V gene encodes CDR1 SGHRS and CDR2 YFSETQ. Trimming stripped 4 bases from V and 11 bases from J, with 25 bases between. CDR3 size: 16 residues. The DNA of the CDR3 is TGCGCCAGCAGCCCCGGCCGGGGGACGTCTGATCTATCCATATATTTT. This sequence encodes CASSPGRGTSDLSIYF.

The chain joins TRBV29-1 to TRBJ2-5, with D possibly being TRBD2 (7 bases). The V end lost 3 bases, the J end lost 5 bases, and 16 bases lay between the germline ends. Germline V lookup: CDR1 SQVTM, CDR2 ANQGSEA. The CDR3 spans 14 residues. Written as DNA, the CDR3 is TGCAGCGTTGAGGGAGGGACATTTGGGGAGACCCAGTACTTC. Amino acid sequence: CSVEGGTFGETQYF.

This sequence joins TRBV7-2 and TRBJ1-1; D call uncertain. Germline assignment: CDR1 SGHTA and CDR2 FQGNSA. The CDR3 is made up of 13 amino acids. V lost 6 bases and J 4 bases, leaving 12 bases between the germline ends. CDR3 DNA: TGTGCCAGCAGTTCCGATGGGGTCACTGAAGCTTTCTTT. Protein: CASSSDGVTEAFF.

A few counts support this clonotype. The chain employs TRBV7-3 and TRBJ2-7, with 7 nucleotides matching TRBD1. With 2 bases clipped from V and 9 bases from J, the junction kept 7 bases outside the gene matches. CDR3 length: 13 residues. Germline values: CDR1 SGHTA, CDR2 FQGTGA. CDR3 sequence (DNA): TGTGCCAGCAGCTTACAAAGGGACAGCGGGCAGTACTTC. It translates to CASSLQRDSGQYF.